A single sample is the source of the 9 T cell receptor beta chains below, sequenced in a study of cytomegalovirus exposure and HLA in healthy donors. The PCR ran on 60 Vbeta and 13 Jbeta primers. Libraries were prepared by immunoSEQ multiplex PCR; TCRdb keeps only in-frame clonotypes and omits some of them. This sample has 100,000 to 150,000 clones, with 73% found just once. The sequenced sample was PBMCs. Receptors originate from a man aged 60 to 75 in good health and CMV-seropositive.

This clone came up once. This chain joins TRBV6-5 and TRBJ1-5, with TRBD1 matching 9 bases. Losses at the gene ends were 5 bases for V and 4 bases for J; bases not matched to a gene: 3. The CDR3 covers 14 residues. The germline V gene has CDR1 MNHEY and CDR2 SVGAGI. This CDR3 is CASSTTGGNQPQHF. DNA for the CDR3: TGTGCCAGCAGTACGACAGGGGGGAATCAGCCCCAGCATTTT.

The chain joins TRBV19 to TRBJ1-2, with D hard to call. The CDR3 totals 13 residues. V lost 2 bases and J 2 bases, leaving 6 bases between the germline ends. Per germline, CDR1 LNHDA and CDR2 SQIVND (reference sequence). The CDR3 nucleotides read TGTGCCAGTAGTATACAGATGAACTATGGCTACACCTTC. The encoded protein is CASSIQMNYGYTF.

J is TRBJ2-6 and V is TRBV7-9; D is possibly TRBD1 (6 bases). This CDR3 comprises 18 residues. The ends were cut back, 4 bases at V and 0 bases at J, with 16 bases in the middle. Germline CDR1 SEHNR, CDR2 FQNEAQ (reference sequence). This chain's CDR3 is CASSSARDKSSGANVLTF. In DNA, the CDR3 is TGTGCCAGCAGCTCCGCCCGGGACAAAAGCTCTGGGGCCAACGTCCTGACTTTC.

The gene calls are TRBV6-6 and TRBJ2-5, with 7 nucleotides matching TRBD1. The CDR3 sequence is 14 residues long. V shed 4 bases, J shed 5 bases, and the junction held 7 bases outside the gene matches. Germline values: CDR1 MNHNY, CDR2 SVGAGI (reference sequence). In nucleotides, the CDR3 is TGTGCCAGCAGTTTGACAGGGAAGTACGAGACCCAGTACTTC. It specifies CASSLTGKYETQYF.

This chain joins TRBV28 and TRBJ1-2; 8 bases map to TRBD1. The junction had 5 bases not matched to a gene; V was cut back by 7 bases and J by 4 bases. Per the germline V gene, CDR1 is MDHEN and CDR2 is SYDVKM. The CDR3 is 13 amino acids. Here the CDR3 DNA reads TGTGCCAGCATCTCACAGGGGGTCTATGGCTACACCTTC. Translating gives CASISQGVYGYTF.

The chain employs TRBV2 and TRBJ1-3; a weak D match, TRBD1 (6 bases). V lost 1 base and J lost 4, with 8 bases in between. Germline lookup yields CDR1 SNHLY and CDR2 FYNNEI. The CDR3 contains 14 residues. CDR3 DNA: TGTGCCAGCAGTGAAGAGGGGGGGGGAAACACCATATATTTT. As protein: CASSEEGGGNTIYF.

As DNA, the CDR3 is TGTGCCAGCAGCTTCACAGACTCCTACGAGCAGTACTTC. Its protein is CASSFTDSYEQYF. V is TRBV11-1 and J is TRBJ2-7; D is uncertain. CDR1 SGHAT and CDR2 FQDESV come from the germline V gene (reference sequence). CDR3 size: 13 residues. The V gene lost 3 bases and the J gene lost 0 bases, with 6 bases spanning the gap.

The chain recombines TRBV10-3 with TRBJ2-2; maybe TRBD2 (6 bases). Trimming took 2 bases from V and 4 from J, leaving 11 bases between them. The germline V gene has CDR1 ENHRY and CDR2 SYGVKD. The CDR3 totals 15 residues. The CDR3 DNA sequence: TGTGCCATCAGTGAGGGGGGGAGAACCACCGGGGAGCTGTTTTTT. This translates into CAISEGGRTTGELFF.

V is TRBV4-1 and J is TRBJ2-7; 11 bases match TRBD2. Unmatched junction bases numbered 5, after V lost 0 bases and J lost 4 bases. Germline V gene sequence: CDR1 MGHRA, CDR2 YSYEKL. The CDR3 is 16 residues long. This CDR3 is CASSQDPGLAVYEQYF. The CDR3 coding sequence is TGCGCCAGCAGCCAAGACCCGGGACTAGCGGTATACGAGCAGTACTTC.